This TCR beta chain was found in a study of regulatory T cells in long-lasting Graves disease. Regarding the study as a whole: Persistent disease samples used TRBV28, TRBJ1-2 and TRBJ2-5 preferentially.

Points on this clonotype: What it recognizes is unknown.

Germline V gives CDR1 SGDLS, CDR2 YYNGEE. Trimming took off 3 bases at V and 10 bases at J, with 14 bases between the two ends. The CDR3 sequence is 13 residues long. Library construction for TCR beta used iRepertoire HTBI primers and Arm-PCR of CDR3 regions. The authors' processing: Samples jointly harbored about 62 TRBV and over 11 TRBJ segments. TCRdb ran MiXCR on the multiplex PCR reads and lists one entry per CDR3 protein. The V and J calls were determined by TCRdb, not by the authors. Of roughly 610,000 distinct CDR3 sequences listed, roughly 15% are singletons. The time point here: newly diagnosed GD, antithyroid drugs for less than 3 months. With RNA extracted from PBMCs as input, the TCR library was made. A blood draw put about 9.9 milliliters of peripheral blood into EDTA tubes. These records were also assigned to another study, of T cells in Graves' hyperthyroidism and ophthalmopathy. That report adds: First-round RT-PCR of the TCR CDR3 relied on the HTBI primer set.

The sample in question was peripheral blood mononuclear cells (PBMCs), obtained at new diagnosis, from a patient treated with antithyroid drugs. The V gene is TRBV9, the J gene TRBJ2-1; the D gene is possibly TRBD2 (6 bases). The origin of this receptor is a man between 18 and 29 years old with Graves disease. CDR3 protein: CASSAAASGEQFF. The CDR3 region has the DNA TGTGCCAGCAGCGCCGCCGCGAGCGGGGAGCAGTTCTTC.